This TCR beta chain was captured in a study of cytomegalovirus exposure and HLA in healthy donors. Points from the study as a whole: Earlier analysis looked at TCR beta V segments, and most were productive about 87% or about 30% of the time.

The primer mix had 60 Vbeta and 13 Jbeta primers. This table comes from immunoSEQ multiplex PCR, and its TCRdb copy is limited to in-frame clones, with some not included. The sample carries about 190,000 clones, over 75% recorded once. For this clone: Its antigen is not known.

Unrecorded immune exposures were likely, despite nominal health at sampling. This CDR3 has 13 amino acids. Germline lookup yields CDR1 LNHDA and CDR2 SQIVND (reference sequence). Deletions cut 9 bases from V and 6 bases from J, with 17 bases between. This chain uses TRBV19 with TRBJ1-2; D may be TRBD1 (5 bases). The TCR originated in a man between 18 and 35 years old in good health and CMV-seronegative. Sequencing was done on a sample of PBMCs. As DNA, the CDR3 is TGTGCCAGCACCAGTCTTTTCAGGGATGGCTACACCTTC. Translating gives CASTSLFRDGYTF.